This passage covers 7 T cell receptor beta chains from one sample sequenced in a study of T-cell reconstitution after alpha-beta-depleted transplantation in children (dated by TCRdb to the mid-2010s). The treatment or condition label corresponds to: allogeneic hematopoietic cell transplantation with graft depleted of TCRalphabeta T cells and CD19 B cells. The library was made by PCR. Reads for this sample came from an Illumina HiSeq 2500. TCR library preparation used molecular barcoding, with unique molecular identifiers applied to normalize quantification of the TCRbeta repertoire. TCRdb's own reprocessing of the public reads used fastp at Q25 and MiXCR and kept productive beta chains. Identical CDR3 proteins give one entry, which carries the most common genes and DNA. The sample contains about 440,000 distinct CDR3 sequences, over 40% of them found a single time. Together, the top ten hold roughly a quarter of the sample.

The sequencing here drew on PBMCs, taken before TCRalphabeta/CD19-depleted stem cell transplant. These receptor sequences come from a girl aged 2-10 years with aplastic anemia, due to receive a stem cell transplant.

V and J are TRBV20-1 and TRBJ2-1; TRBD2 might be the D (6 bases). The V end was cut by 4 bases, the J end by 2 bases, with 12 bases between. The germline gives CDR1 DFQATT, CDR2 SNEGSKA (reference sequence). The CDR3 spans 14 residues. As DNA, the CDR3 is TGCAGTGCTATTAGCGGAGCCACCTACAATGAGCAGTTCTTC. Translation gives CSAISGATYNEQFF.

The chain joins TRBV9 to TRBJ2-1; 13 bases match TRBD2. In germline, CDR1 is SGDLS, CDR2 YYNGEE. CDR3 length: 20 residues. J lost 1 base, V lost 3 bases, and 13 bases had no gene match. CDR3 sequence: CASSAPTGTSGVPSYNEQFF. CDR3 nucleotides: TGTGCCAGCAGCGCGCCGACCGGGACTAGCGGGGTACCTTCCTACAATGAGCAGTTCTTC. The complete variable domain, with remaining parts taken from reference TRBV9 and TRBJ2-1, reads DSGVTQTPKHLITATGQRVTLRCSPRSGDLSVYWYQQSLDQGLQFLIQYYNGEERAKGNILERFSAQQFPDLHSELNLSSLELGDSALYFCASSAPTGTSGVPSYNEQFFGPGTRLTVL.

This rearrangement joins TRBV5-1 to TRBJ2-3, with a tentative D call TRBD2 (5 bases). CDR1 is SGHRS, CDR2 YFSETQ, per germline. This CDR3 has 13 residues. V gave up 5 bases and J gave up 5 bases, with 12 bases separating them. The CDR3 loop reads CASSVEVGDTQYF. CDR3 DNA: TGCGCCAGCAGTGTGGAGGTGGGAGATACGCAGTATTTT.

The CDR3 DNA sequence: TGTGCCAGCAGCCCCACTAGCGGGGGTAACACCGGGGAGCTGTTTTTT. This sequence encodes CASSPTSGGNTGELFF. The chain couples TRBV7-2 to TRBJ2-2; 11 bases are shared with TRBD2. J was trimmed by 2 bases and V by 5 bases; bases with no gene match: 4. The V gene's germline CDR1 is SGHTA and CDR2 FQGNSA. This CDR3 has 16 residues.

CDR3 sequence: CASSPHRPRKAGELFF. The CDR3 bases are TGTGCCAGCAGCCCACACAGACCCCGGAAGGCCGGGGAGCTGTTTTTT. J is TRBJ2-2 and V is TRBV7-9; D is unresolved. CDR3 size: 16 residues. Germline-derived CDR1 and CDR2 are SEHNR and FQNEAQ (reference sequence). The germline V and J ends were trimmed by 5 bases and 6 bases, with 19 bases remaining between them.

The chain joins TRBV20-1 to TRBJ1-1; D might be TRBD1 (6 bases). Germline V gene lookup returns CDR1 DFQATT and CDR2 SNEGSKA (reference sequence). V lost 3 bases and J lost 0, with 17 bases in between. The CDR3 has 16 amino acids. This CDR3 reads CSASGPSQGLNTEAFF. CDR3 nucleotide sequence: TGCAGTGCTAGTGGGCCCTCACAGGGTTTGAACACTGAAGCTTTCTTT.

The gene calls are TRBV20-1 and TRBJ2-2, with D perhaps TRBD1 or TRBD2 (5 bases each). The germline V and J ends were trimmed by 5 bases and 6 bases, with 19 bases remaining between them. The CDR3 is 15 amino acids. The germline CDR1 and CDR2 sequences are DFQATT and SNEGSKA (reference sequence). The CDR3 DNA reads TGCAGTGCTGGGATTGGCAGGGAGTTCGCCGGGGAGCTGTTTTTT. The encoded protein is CSAGIGREFAGELFF.